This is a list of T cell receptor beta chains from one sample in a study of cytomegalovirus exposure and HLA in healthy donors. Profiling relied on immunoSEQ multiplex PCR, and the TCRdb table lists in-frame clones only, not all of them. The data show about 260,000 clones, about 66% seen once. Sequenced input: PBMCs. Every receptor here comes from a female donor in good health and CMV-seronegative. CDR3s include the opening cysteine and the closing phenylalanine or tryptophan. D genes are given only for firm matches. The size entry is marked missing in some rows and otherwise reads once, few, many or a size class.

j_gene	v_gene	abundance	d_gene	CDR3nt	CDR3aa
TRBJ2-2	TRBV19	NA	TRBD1	TGTGCCAGTAGTGTCCCGGGACAGGGGTATACCGGGGAGCTGTTTTTT	CASSVPGQGYTGELFF
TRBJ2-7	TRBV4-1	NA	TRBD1	TGCGCCAGCAGCCAACAGGGGGTGCCGGGGGAGCAGTACTTC	CASSQQGVPGEQYF
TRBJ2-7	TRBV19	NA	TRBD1	TGTGCCAGTAGTAAGTTTCGGACAGGGCCTTACGAGCAGTACTTC	CASSKFRTGPYEQYF
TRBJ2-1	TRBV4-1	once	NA	TGCGCCAGCAGCCCTCTGCGGGACGCCTACAATGAGCAGTTCTTC	CASSPLRDAYNEQFF
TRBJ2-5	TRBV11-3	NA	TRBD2	TGTGCCAGCAGCTGGACAGATTGGACTAGCGGGAGTTTTGAGACCCAGTACTTC	CASSWTDWTSGSFETQYF
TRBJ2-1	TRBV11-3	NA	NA	TGTGCCAGCAGCTTAGAATCGGCTAGGGAGCAGTTCTTC	CASSLESAREQFF
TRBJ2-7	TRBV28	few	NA	TGTGCCAGCAGTTTACCGCGGGGCGAGCAGTACTTC	CASSLPRGEQYF
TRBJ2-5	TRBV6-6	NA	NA	TGTGCCAGCACCCTACTTCTGAGGGGGGAGACCCAGTACTTC	CASTLLLRGETQYF
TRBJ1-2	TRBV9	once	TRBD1	TGTGCCAGCAGCGCCACACAGGACAGGGGGTACTATGGCTACACCTTC	CASSATQDRGYYGYTF
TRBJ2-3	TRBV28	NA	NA	TGTGCCAGCAGCTTAGACCTTGGAAAAGCGGCAAGCACAGATACGCAGTATTTT	CASSLDLGKAASTDTQYF
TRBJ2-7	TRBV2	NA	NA	TGTGCCACCCTAACAGGCTACGAGCAGTACTTC	CATLTGYEQYF
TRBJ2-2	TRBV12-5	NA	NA	TGTGCTAGTGGTTTGGCTCCAGAGAACACCGGGGAGCTGTTTTTT	CASGLAPENTGELFF
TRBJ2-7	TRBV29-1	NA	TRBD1	TGCAGCGCCCTAGACAGGGGGTCCTACGAGCAGTACTTC	CSALDRGSYEQYF
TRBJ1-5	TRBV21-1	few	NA	TGTGCCTACCGTGACCCCCAGGGGGCTCATAATCAGCCCCAGCATTTT	CAYRDPQGAHNQPQHF
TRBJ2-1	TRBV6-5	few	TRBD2	TGTGCCAGCAGCGGACTAGCGGGGTTCAATGAGCAGTTCTTC	CASSGLAGFNEQFF
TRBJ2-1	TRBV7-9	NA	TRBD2	TGTGCCAGCAGCCCGACTAGCGGGAGTAATAATGAGCAGTTCTTC	CASSPTSGSNNEQFF
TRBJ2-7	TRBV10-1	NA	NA	TGCGCCAGCAGTGAGGGGAGGAGCTCCTACGAGCAGTACTTC	CASSEGRSSYEQYF
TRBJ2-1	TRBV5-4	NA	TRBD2	TGTGCCAGCAGTCGGGAGCGGGATGTATCGAGGAATGAGCAGTTCTTC	CASSRERDVSRNEQFF
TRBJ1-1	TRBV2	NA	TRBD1	TGTGCCAGCAACGCAGGGGGGCCGAACACTGAAGCTTTCTTT	CASNAGGPNTEAFF
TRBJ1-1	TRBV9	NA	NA	TGTGCCAGCAGCGTAGAGGTGGGGCATTTCAACACTGAAGCTTTCTTT	CASSVEVGHFNTEAFF
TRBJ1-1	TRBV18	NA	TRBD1	TGTGCCAGCGCCGCGGGACAGGGGATCGGAACTGAAGCTTTCTTT	CASAAGQGIGTEAFF
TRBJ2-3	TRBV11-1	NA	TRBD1	TGTGCCAGCAGCAAACGGGGGACAGGGAGCATCCTCACAGATACGCAGTATTTT	CASSKRGTGSILTDTQYF
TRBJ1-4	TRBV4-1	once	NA	TGCGCCAGCAGCCAAGCCTTGACGGCAGGGCCTAATGAAAAACTGTTTTTT	CASSQALTAGPNEKLFF
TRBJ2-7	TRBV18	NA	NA	TGTGCCAGCTCACCACTTAGGGGCGCCTACGAGCAGTACTTC	CASSPLRGAYEQYF
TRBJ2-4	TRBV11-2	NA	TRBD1	TGTGCCAGCAGACCTGAACGACAGGGGGCGAACGACATTCAGTACTTC	CASRPERQGANDIQYF